This TCR beta chain is from a study of OX40 agonist ivuxolimab in advanced cancers. Profiling relied on immunoSEQ multiplex PCR, and the TCRdb table lists in-frame clones only, not all of them. The sample has 65,000 to 75,000 clones, 70% to 90% seen once. The CDR3 extends over 16 amino acids. The V end was cut by 4 bases, the J end by 3 bases, with 16 bases between. Looked up from germline, CDR1 is SGDLS and CDR2 is YYNGEE. Autoimmune disease history or systemic immunosuppression was exclusionary. Many counts were recorded for this clone. Sequencing was performed on CD4+ or CD8+ T cells sorted from blood, taken in a trial of the OX40 agonist ivuxolimab. The chain joins TRBV9 to TRBJ2-2, with a tentative D call TRBD1 (6 bases). This receptor was identified in an adult with an advanced solid tumor such as melanoma, head and neck, liver or kidney cancer. CDR3 in DNA: TGTGCCAGCAGCCCAACGCGGACAGCAGACACCGGGGAGCTGTTTTTT. Its translation is CASSPTRTADTGELFF.